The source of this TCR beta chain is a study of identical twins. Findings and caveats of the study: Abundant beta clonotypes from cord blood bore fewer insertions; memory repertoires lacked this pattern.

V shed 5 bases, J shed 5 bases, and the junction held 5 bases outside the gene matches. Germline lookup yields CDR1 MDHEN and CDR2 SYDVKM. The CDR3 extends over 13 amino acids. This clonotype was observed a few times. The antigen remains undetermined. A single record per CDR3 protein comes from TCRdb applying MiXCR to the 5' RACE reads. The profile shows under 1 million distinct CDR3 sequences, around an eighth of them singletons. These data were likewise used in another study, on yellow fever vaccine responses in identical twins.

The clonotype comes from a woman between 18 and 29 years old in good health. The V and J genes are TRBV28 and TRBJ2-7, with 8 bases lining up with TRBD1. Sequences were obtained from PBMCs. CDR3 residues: CASSIGQGNEQYF. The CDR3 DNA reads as TGTGCCAGCAGTATAGGACAGGGAAACGAGCAGTACTTC.